Each of the 19 T cell receptor beta chains below was sequenced from the same sample in a study of blood T cells in healthy people across ages. Next came a second PCR, run for about 6 to 11 cycles, which used a sample-barcoded 5' primer along with a J-beta primer mix. TCRdb reanalysed the 5' RACE reads using MiXCR and keeps one entry per CDR3 protein. This repertoire shows some 1.6 million distinct CDR3 sequences, about 35% found once; its top ten account for roughly 12%. Input material: blood. These receptor sequences come from a woman aged 25 to 39 in good health.

This clonotype was seen a handful of times. V usage is TRBV3-1 and J usage is TRBJ2-1, with D possibly being TRBD2 (5 bases). V lost 0 bases and J lost 4, with 10 bases in between. Germline assignment: CDR1 LGHDT and CDR2 YNNKEL (reference sequence). This CDR3 comprises 15 residues. CDR3 nucleotides: TGTGCCAGCAGCCAAGAGCCCTCGGGGTACAATGAGCAGTTCTTC. Translating it yields CASSQEPSGYNEQFF.

This clonotype was detected only once. The chain joins TRBV29-1 to TRBJ2-2, with D uncertain. Germline CDR1 is SQVTM and CDR2 is ANQGSEA. The CDR3 consists of 14 residues. V was pared by 3 bases and J by 0 bases, with 8 bases between. The CDR3 protein is CSVDPQSNTGELFF. The CDR3 DNA reads TGCAGCGTTGATCCCCAATCGAACACCGGGGAGCTGTTTTTT.

This clonotype was counted many times. The CDR3 DNA sequence: TGCAGCGTTGGGAACACCGGGGAGCTGTTTTTT. This sequence encodes CSVGNTGELFF. This chain connects TRBV29-1 to TRBJ2-2; unclear D gene. This CDR3 has 11 amino acids. The V end lost 4 bases, the J end lost 1 base, and 1 base lay between the germline ends. CDR1 is SQVTM, CDR2 ANQGSEA, per germline.

This rearrangement joins TRBV4-1 to TRBJ2-5; no reliable D call. Germline V gives CDR1 MGHRA, CDR2 YSYEKL. The CDR3 runs to 14 residues. Trimming left V 2 bases short and J 2 bases short, with 9 bases between. The CDR3 DNA reads as TGCGCCAGCAGCCAACGGCTGAAGCAAGAGACCCAGTACTTC. Translation gives CASSQRLKQETQYF.

This clonotype showed up many times. The chain links TRBV27 to TRBJ2-6, with D possibly TRBD1 on 6 matching bases. Trimming stripped 3 bases from V and 2 bases from J, with 11 bases between. CDR1 and CDR2 from the germline V gene are MNHEY and SMNVEV (reference sequence). The CDR3 sequence is 16 residues long. The CDR3 DNA reads as TGTGCCAGCAGTTTTTCAGGGGCGACTGGGGCCAACGTCCTGACTTTC. Protein sequence: CASSFSGATGANVLTF.

The CDR3 DNA reads TGCAGTGCTAGAGAGGGGCGGAGGAACACTGAAGCTTTCTTT. It encodes CSAREGRRNTEAFF. This chain links TRBV20-1 with TRBJ1-1; tentatively, D is TRBD1 (5 bases). Germline V gene lookup returns CDR1 DFQATT and CDR2 SNEGSKA (reference sequence). There are 14 residues in the CDR3. The V and J ends lost 0 bases and 1 base respectively, with 9 bases between them.

The sample holds one count of this clonotype. The V and J genes are TRBV9 and TRBJ2-1, with 8 bases matching TRBD2. Looked up from germline, CDR1 is SGDLS and CDR2 is YYNGEE. This CDR3 is 15 amino acids long. Trimming took 0 bases from V and 4 from J; bases not matched to a gene: 3. CDR3 nucleotide sequence: TGTGCCAGCAGCGTAGTGACTAGCGCATACAATGAGCAGTTCTTC. It yields the protein CASSVVTSAYNEQFF. The whole variable domain, remainder taken from reference TRBV9 and TRBJ2-1, is DSGVTQTPKHLITATGQRVTLRCSPRSGDLSVYWYQQSLDQGLQFLIQYYNGEERAKGNILERFSAQQFPDLHSELNLSSLELGDSALYFCASSVVTSAYNEQFFGPGTRLTVL.

V usage is TRBV2 and J usage is TRBJ2-3; D possibly corresponds to TRBD1 (5 bases). Germline loops: CDR1 SNHLY, CDR2 FYNNEI. This CDR3 has 15 residues. The V and J ends lost 6 bases and 1 base respectively, with 14 bases between them. The CDR3, as DNA: TGTGCCAGCAGAGATTACAGGTCCCGCACAGATACGCAGTATTTT. Encoded protein: CASRDYRSRTDTQYF. Based on the CDR3 plus reference TRBV2 and TRBJ2-3, the full variable domain is EPEVTQTPSHQVTQMGQEVILRCVPISNHLYFYWYRQILGQKVEFLVSFYNNEISEKSEIFDDQFSVERPDGSNFTLKIRSTKLEDSAMYFCASRDYRSRTDTQYFGPGTRLTVL.

The chain uses TRBV2 and TRBJ2-4; the D call may be TRBD1 or TRBD2 (5 bases each). This CDR3 contains 14 residues. Germline CDR1 SNHLY, CDR2 FYNNEI. Trimming stripped 1 base from V and 6 bases from J, with 10 bases between. The CDR3: CASSEGGSGNIQYF. The CDR3 DNA reads as TGTGCCAGCAGTGAAGGGGGGAGCGGAAACATTCAGTACTTC.

The V gene is TRBV19, the J gene TRBJ1-5, with D maybe TRBD1 (5 bases). The ends were cut back, 3 bases at V and 4 bases at J, with 16 bases in the middle. The CDR3 loop spans 16 amino acids. The germline V gene encodes CDR1 LNHDA and CDR2 SQIVND (reference sequence). The CDR3 reads CASSMGFNRINQPQHF. CDR3 nucleotide sequence: TGTGCCAGTAGTATGGGTTTCAACAGGATTAATCAGCCCCAGCATTTT.

V usage is TRBV2 and J usage is TRBJ1-2, with TRBD1 matching 9 bases. The CDR3 has 13 residues. The junction had 9 bases not matched to a gene; V was cut back by 8 bases and J by 8 bases. Germline-derived CDR1 and CDR2 are SNHLY and FYNNEI. The chain's CDR3 is CASRAGTGIGYTF. In nucleotides, the CDR3 is TGTGCCAGCCGAGCCGGGACAGGGATCGGCTACACCTTC. The whole variable domain, remainder taken from reference TRBV2 and TRBJ1-2, is EPEVTQTPSHQVTQMGQEVILRCVPISNHLYFYWYRQILGQKVEFLVSFYNNEISEKSEIFDDQFSVERPDGSNFTLKIRSTKLEDSAMYFCASRAGTGIGYTFGSGTRLTVV.

The V call is TRBV20-1, the J call TRBJ2-1; 10 nucleotides align to TRBD2. Per germline, CDR1 DFQATT and CDR2 SNEGSKA (reference sequence). V gave up 5 bases and J gave up 0 bases; unmatched junction bases: 10. The CDR3 has 17 residues. The CDR3 DNA reads as TGCAGTGCTTCGGGACTAGCGACGAGGAGCTCCTACAATGAGCAGTTCTTC. This codes for CSASGLATRSSYNEQFF.

J is TRBJ2-5 and V is TRBV11-2; possibly TRBD2 for D (6 bases). The CDR3 sequence is 16 residues long. Trimming stripped 3 bases from V and 3 bases from J, with 17 bases between. Germline lookup yields CDR1 SGHAT and CDR2 FQNNGV. CDR3 region: CASSLAGRYLEETQYF. CDR3 coding DNA: TGTGCCAGCAGCTTGGCGGGACGTTACCTAGAAGAGACCCAGTACTTC. The full variable domain, completed using reference TRBV11-2 and TRBJ2-5, is EAGVAQSPRYKIIEKRQSVAFWCNPISGHATLYWYQQILGQGPKLLIQFQNNGVVDDSQLPKDRFSAERLKGVDSTLKIQPAKLEDSAVYLCASSLAGRYLEETQYFGPGTRLLVL.

The chain is built from TRBV20-1 and TRBJ2-7; 12 bases align to TRBD2. V lost 5 bases and J lost 3; bases outside the gene matches: 5. Germline CDR1 reads DFQATT; CDR2 reads SNEGSKA (reference sequence). This CDR3 is built from 14 residues. Here the CDR3 reads CSAPLAGGFYEQYF. DNA of the CDR3: TGCAGTGCTCCACTAGCGGGAGGCTTCTACGAGCAGTACTTC.

V is TRBV6-2 or TRBV6-3 and J is TRBJ1-2; TRBD1 might be the D (5 bases). This CDR3 has 13 amino acids. In germline, CDR1 is MNHEY, CDR2 SVGEGT. Trimming stripped 1 base from V and 7 bases from J, with 10 bases between. CDR3 DNA: TGTGCCAGCAGTTACTACGCAGGGTCTGGCTACACCTTC. Amino acid sequence: CASSYYAGSGYTF.

This clonotype was detected many times. The chain combines TRBV4-1 with TRBJ2-1; D perhaps matches TRBD2 (5 bases). Germline assignment: CDR1 MGHRA and CDR2 YSYEKL. Trimming shortened V by 1 base and J by 9 bases, and 10 bases separated the two germline ends. The CDR3 runs to 13 residues. The CDR3 DNA follows: TGCGCCAGCAGCCAAGGCGGGCCCCTTGAGCAGTTCTTC. It encodes CASSQGGPLEQFF.

The CDR3 is CSGRDRVGEKLFF. CDR3 DNA: TGCAGCGGCAGGGACAGGGTGGGAGAAAAACTGTTTTTT. This chain uses TRBV29-1 with TRBJ1-4; 9 nucleotides line up with TRBD1. Looked up from germline, CDR1 is SQVTM and CDR2 is ANQGSEA. The CDR3 length is 13 residues. V gave up 7 bases and J gave up 8 bases; unmatched junction bases: 8.

The rearrangement uses TRBV12-3 or TRBV12-4 and TRBJ2-5; TRBD2 matches at 8 bases. V lost 5 bases to trimming and J lost 2 bases; unmatched junction nucleotides: 10. CDR3 length equals 16 residues. The CDR3 loop reads CASSKSGSWGQETQYF. DNA for the CDR3: TGTGCCAGCAGTAAGAGCGGGAGTTGGGGTCAAGAGACCCAGTACTTC.

The chain links TRBV4-1 to TRBJ2-7; D call uncertain. The germline V gene encodes CDR1 MGHRA and CDR2 YSYEKL. This CDR3 is 14 amino acids long. Trimming cost V 1 base and J 0 bases, with 7 bases left between them. The CDR3 DNA sequence: TGCGCCAGCAGCCAAGTCGAGGCCTCCTACGAGCAGTACTTC. Protein sequence: CASSQVEASYEQYF.